This record looks at one TCR beta chain sequence and its context. Its specificity is unknown. The data were taken from a study of T-cell memory formation after mild COVID-19. Each CDR3 protein is one row after TCRdb ran MiXCR on the 5' RACE reads. The sample lists approximately 340,000 distinct CDR3 sequences, more than 15% occurring once. The CDR3 is 16 residues long. The V segment lost 4 bases and the J segment 0 bases; nucleotides outside the gene matches: 6. Germline V gene data show CDR1 as LGHDT and CDR2 as YNNKEL (reference sequence). Study-level points and caveats: Later expanders leaned CD4+, whereas clones that contracted between day 15 and 85 were balanced CD4/CD8.

The chain has TRBV3-1 and TRBJ2-5; 9 bases are shared with TRBD1. The sequence derives from a man in his late teens or twenties who had mild COVID-19 (a few samples of this study predate the infection). Cell type and time point are not known. The material sequenced was PBMCs or a T cell subset sorted from them (not recorded which). The CDR3 loop is CASSRAGTGYQETQYF. The CDR3 DNA follows: TGTGCCAGCAGCCGAGCCGGGACAGGGTACCAAGAGACCCAGTACTTC.